These T cell receptor beta chains were read from a single sample in a study of shared clonotypes between healthy human individuals. The table came from immunoSEQ multiplex PCR; TCRdb's copy has only in-frame clones and leaves some out. Of 450,000 to 500,000 clones listed, 60% to 80% are singletons. Input material: PBMCs. All receptors come from a woman aged 40 to 55 in good health. Some clones in this sample may be carry-over from other donors' samples. Each CDR3 is given with its conserved first and last residue. Fields, in order: CDR3 protein, CDR3 DNA, V gene, clone size, D gene, CDR3 length, J gene. D genes are given only for firm matches. A row's size may be missing; if present it is once, few, many or a size class.

CASSYGTGNSPLHF | TGTGCCAGCAGTTATGGGACAGGCAATTCACCCCTCCACTTT | TRBV6-5 | NA | TRBD1 | 14 | TRBJ1-6
CASSSAGGNNEQFF | TGTGCCAGCAGCTCAGCGGGAGGGAACAATGAGCAGTTCTTC | TRBV9 | NA | TRBD2 | 14 | TRBJ2-1
CASSYRAGIGETQYF | TGTGCCAGCAGTTACAGGGCAGGGATAGGGGAGACCCAGTACTTC | TRBV6-5 | NA | NA | 15 | TRBJ2-5
CASSLRVAPTYEQYF | TGCGCCAGCAGCTTGAGGGTAGCCCCGACCTACGAGCAGTACTTC | TRBV5-1 | NA | NA | 15 | TRBJ2-7
CATSREPTTAYEQYF | TGTGCCACCAGCAGAGAACCCACGACGGCCTACGAGCAGTACTTC | TRBV15 | once | NA | 15 | TRBJ2-7
CASSAGTGSYNEQFF | TGTGCCAGCTCAGCCGGGACAGGCTCCTACAATGAGCAGTTCTTC | TRBV18 | NA | TRBD1 | 15 | TRBJ2-1
CASSRPQGKLFF | TGTGCCAGCAGCCGCCCACAGGGTAAACTGTTTTTT | TRBV7-2 | NA | NA | 12 | TRBJ1-4
CASSQERLAGSYEQYF | TGCGCCAGCAGCCAAGAAAGACTAGCGGGATCCTACGAGCAGTACTTC | TRBV4-1 | NA | TRBD2 | 16 | TRBJ2-7
CSVVHRISTDTQYF | TGCAGCGTTGTACACAGGATAAGCACAGATACGCAGTATTTT | TRBV29-1 | NA | NA | 14 | TRBJ2-3
CSVEPRGTDTQYF | TGCAGCGTTGAACCTAGGGGAACAGATACGCAGTATTTT | TRBV29-1 | NA | NA | 13 | TRBJ2-3
CASSIGEGAQAFF | TGTGCCAGTAGTATCGGAGAGGGGGCGCAAGCTTTCTTT | TRBV19 | NA | TRBD1 | 13 | TRBJ1-1
CAWNRQNSYEQYF | TGTGCCTGGAACCGACAAAACTCCTACGAGCAGTACTTC | TRBV30 | few | NA | 13 | TRBJ2-7
CASRQGANTEAFF | TGTGCCAGCAGGCAGGGGGCGAACACTGAAGCTTTCTTT | TRBV28 | NA | TRBD1 | 13 | TRBJ1-1
CAISAREGDEQFF | TGTGCCATCAGTGCCAGGGAGGGTGATGAGCAGTTCTTC | TRBV10-3 | NA | TRBD2 | 13 | TRBJ2-1
CASMKTGGYTEAFF | TGTGCCAGTATGAAGACAGGGGGGTACACTGAAGCTTTCTTT | TRBV19 | few | TRBD1 | 14 | TRBJ1-1
CASSLEVATGRGTEAFF | TGTGCCAGCAGCTTAGAGGTTGCTACGGGGCGCGGCACTGAAGCTTTCTTT | TRBV7-9 | NA | NA | 17 | TRBJ1-1
CASSLLAGRTYEQYF | TGCGCCAGCAGCTTGTTGGCAGGGCGTACCTACGAGCAGTACTTC | TRBV5-1 | once | NA | 15 | TRBJ2-7
CASSPLRREKADTQYF | TGTGCCAGCTCACCACTCCGCCGAGAGAAAGCAGATACGCAGTATTTT | TRBV18 | few | NA | 16 | TRBJ2-3
CASSSSAGDTEAFF | TGTGCCAGCAGCTCGAGCGCGGGAGACACTGAAGCTTTCTTT | TRBV7-2 | NA | NA | 14 | TRBJ1-1
CASSEGLAGPSYNEQFF | TGTGCCAGCAGCGAGGGACTAGCGGGTCCATCCTACAATGAGCAGTTCTTC | TRBV6-9 | NA | TRBD2 | 17 | TRBJ2-1
CASSLGDLGKLFF | TGCGCCAGCAGCTTGGGGGACCTGGGGAAACTGTTTTTT | TRBV5-1 | NA | NA | 13 | TRBJ1-4